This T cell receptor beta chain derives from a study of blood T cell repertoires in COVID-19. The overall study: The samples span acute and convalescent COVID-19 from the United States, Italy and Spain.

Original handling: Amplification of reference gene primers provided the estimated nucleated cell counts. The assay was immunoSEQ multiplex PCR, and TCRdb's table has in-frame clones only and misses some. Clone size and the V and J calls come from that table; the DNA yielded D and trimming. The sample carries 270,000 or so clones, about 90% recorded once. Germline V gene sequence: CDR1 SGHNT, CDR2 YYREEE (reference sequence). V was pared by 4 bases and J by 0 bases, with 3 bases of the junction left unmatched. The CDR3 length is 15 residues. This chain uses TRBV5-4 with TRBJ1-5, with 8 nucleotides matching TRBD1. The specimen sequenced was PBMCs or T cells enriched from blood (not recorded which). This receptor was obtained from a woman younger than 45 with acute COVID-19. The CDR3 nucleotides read TGTGCCAGCAGCCTAGACAGGGGTAGCAATCAGCCCCAGCATTTT. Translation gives CASSLDRGSNQPQHF. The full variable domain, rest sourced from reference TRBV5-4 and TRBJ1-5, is ETGVTQSPTHLIKTRGQQVTLRCSSQSGHNTVSWYQQALGQGPQFIFQYYREEENGRGNFPPRFSGLQFPNYSSELNVNALELDDSALYLCASSLDRGSNQPQHFGDGTRLSIL.